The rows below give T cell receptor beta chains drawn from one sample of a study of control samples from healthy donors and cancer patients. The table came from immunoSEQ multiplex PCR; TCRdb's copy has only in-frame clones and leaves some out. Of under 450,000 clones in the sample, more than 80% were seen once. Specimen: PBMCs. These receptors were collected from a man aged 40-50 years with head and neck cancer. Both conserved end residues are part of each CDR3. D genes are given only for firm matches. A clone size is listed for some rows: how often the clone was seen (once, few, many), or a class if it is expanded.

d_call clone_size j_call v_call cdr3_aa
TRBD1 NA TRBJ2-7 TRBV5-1 CASRIGDREGEQYF
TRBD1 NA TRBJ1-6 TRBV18 CASSKGQGSNSPLHF
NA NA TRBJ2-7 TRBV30 CAWKSIKGKSLYEQYF
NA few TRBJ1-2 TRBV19 CASSIQPGGPGYTF
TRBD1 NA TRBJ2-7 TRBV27 CASLGQGAFYEQYF
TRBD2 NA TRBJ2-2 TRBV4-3 CASSQEIGTSGETGELFF
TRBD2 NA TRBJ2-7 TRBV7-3 CASSLIAGGGEQYF
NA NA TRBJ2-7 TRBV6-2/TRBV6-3 CASSYAYEQYF
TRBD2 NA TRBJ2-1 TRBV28 CASSLSGTGGNEQFF
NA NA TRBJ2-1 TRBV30 CAWSVGYGVSYNEQFF
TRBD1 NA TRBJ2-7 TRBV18 CASSPGQTYEQYF
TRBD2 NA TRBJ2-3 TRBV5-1 CASSLGGSGVSTDTQYF
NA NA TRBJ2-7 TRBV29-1 CSVYLAGGEQYF
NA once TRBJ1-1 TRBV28 CASSRFGLRDGTEAFF
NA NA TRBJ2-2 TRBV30 CAWSVPATGELFF
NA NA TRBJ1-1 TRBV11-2 CASSRMRENTEAFF
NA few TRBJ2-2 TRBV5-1 CASSLGIEDTGELFF
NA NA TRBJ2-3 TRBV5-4 CASRLGHFTDTQYF
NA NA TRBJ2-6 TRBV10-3 CEVPSSGANVLTF
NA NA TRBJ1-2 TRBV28 CAIPEEGGVSYGYTF
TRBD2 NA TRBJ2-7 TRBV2 CASSVTGGTSSEQYF
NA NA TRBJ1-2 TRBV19 CASSVGTVYGYTF
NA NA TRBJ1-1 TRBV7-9 CASSSSKIAEAFF
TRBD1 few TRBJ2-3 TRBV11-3 CASSVGQGISEDTQYF
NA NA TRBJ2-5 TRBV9 CASSVATGLSQETQYF
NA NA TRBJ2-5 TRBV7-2 CASSLALGGAGQETQYF
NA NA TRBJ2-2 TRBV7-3 CASSLRLVGGGTGELFF
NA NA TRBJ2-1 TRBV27 CASSLSLSGGPYNEQFF
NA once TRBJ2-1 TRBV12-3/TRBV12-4 CASSSYNEQFF
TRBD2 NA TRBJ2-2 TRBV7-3 CASSLVAGDTGELFF
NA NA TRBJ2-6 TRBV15 CATSRGTGSGANVLTF
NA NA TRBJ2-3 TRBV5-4 CASSYTEGKGTQYF
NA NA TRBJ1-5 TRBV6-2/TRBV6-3 CASSYGIAGNQPQHF
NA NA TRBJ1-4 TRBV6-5 CASSPGGLTNEKLFF
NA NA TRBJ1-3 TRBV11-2 CASSLVVQASSGNTIYF
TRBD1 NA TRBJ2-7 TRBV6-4 CASSDSPGQGASEQYF
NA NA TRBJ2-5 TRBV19 CASSPGGTQYF
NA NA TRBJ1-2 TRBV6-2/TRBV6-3 CASSTFPANYGYTF
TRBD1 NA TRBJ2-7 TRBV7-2 CASSSSTGGYEQYF
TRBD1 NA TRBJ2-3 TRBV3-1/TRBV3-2 CASSQDLGQTWSPRQQYF
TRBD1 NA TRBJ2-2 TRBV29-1 CSVTGVTGELFF
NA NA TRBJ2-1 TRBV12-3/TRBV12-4 CASSFGINEQFF